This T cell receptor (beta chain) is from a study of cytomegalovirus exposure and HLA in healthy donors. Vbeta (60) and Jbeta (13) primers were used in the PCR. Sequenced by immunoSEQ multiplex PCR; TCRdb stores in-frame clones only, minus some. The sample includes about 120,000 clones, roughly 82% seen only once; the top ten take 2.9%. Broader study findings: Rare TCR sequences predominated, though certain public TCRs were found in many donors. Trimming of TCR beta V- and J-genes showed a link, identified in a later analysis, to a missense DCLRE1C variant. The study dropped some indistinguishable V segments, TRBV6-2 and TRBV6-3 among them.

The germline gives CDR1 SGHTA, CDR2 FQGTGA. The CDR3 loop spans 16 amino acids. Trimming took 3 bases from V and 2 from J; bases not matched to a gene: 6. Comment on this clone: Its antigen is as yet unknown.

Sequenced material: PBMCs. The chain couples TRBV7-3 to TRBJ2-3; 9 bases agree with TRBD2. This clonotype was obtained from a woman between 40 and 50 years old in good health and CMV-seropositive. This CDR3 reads CASSFGLAGLTDTQYF. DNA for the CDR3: TGTGCCAGCAGCTTTGGGCTAGCGGGACTCACAGATACGCAGTATTTT.